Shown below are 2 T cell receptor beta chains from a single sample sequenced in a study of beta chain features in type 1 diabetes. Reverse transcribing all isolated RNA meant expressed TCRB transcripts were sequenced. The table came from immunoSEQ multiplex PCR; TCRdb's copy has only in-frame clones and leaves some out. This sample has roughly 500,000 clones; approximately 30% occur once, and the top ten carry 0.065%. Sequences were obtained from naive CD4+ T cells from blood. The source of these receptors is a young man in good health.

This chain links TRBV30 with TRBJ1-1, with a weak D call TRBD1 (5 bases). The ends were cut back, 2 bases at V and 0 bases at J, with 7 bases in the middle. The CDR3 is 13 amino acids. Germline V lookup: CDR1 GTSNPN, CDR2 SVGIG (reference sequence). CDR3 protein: CAWSPGMNTEAFF. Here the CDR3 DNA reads TGTGCCTGGAGTCCAGGGATGAACACTGAAGCTTTCTTT.

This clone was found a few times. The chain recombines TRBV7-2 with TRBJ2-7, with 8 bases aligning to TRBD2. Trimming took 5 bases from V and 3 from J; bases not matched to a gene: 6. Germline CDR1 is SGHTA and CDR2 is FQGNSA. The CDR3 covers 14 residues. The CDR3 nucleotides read TGTGCCAGCAGCCCGTATAGCGGGAACTACGAGCAGTACTTC. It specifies CASSPYSGNYEQYF.